This TCR beta chain is from a study of vaccination effects on CD4 cells after COVID-19. With the ViraFEST assay, the study expanded antigen-specific CD4+ T cells using viral peptide pools, then sequenced them. The culture ran for under eleven days, and then CD4+ T cells were isolated. The vaccine given was either BNT162b2 or mRNA-1273, in two doses. Sequencing was performed with immunoSEQ multiplex PCR; in TCRdb, only in-frame clones are kept and a portion is missing. The sample lists 30,000 to 35,000 clones, almost 85% occurring once. V lost 7 bases to trimming and J lost 8 bases, with 9 bases between them. This CDR3 has 12 residues. CDR1 and CDR2 from the germline V gene are SEHNR and FQNEAQ (reference sequence). Note on this clone: Its target is not known.

This chain joins TRBV7-9 and TRBJ1-6, with D unresolved. Specimen: CD4+ T cells from PBMCs cultured with HCoV-NL63 spike peptides, collected after COVID-19 vaccination. This clonotype originated in a human donor who received a COVID-19 vaccine. Some clones in this sample may be carry-over from other donors' samples. The CDR3 loop reads CASTTGDSPLHF. The CDR3 coding sequence is TGTGCCAGCACTACTGGGGATTCACCCCTCCACTTT.